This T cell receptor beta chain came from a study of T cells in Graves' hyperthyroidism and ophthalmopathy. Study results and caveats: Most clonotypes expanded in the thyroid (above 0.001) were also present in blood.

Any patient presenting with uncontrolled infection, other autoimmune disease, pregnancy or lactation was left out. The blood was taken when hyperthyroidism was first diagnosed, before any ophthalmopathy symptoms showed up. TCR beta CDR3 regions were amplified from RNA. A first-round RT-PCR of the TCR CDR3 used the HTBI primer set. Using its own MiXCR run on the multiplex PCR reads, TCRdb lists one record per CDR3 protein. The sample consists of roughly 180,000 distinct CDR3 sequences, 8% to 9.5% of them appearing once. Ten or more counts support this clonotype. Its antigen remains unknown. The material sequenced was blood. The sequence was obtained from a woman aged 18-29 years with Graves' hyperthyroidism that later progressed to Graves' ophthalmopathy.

The CDR3 spells CASSRVSYEQYF. In DNA, the CDR3 is TGTGCCAGCAGCAGGGTTTCCTACGAGCAGTACTTC. V gene TRBV6-1 combines with J gene TRBJ2-7; D possibly corresponds to TRBD1 (5 bases). This CDR3 is 12 amino acids long. Trimming shortened V by 6 bases and J by 1 base, and 7 bases separated the two germline ends. Germline V CDR1 and CDR2: MNHNS, SASEGT.